These 16 T cell receptor beta chains were all obtained from the same sample, sequenced in a study of regulatory T cells in long-lasting Graves disease. The time point was: newly diagnosed GD, antithyroid drugs for less than 3 months. The authors made the TCR library using RNA they extracted from PBMCs. Arm-PCR of CDR3 regions and iRepertoire HTBI primers were used to build TCR beta libraries. TCRdb independently ran MiXCR on the multiplex PCR reads; one entry per CDR3 protein. The data show approximately 400,000 distinct CDR3 sequences, about 16% seen once. These data are also associated with another study on T cells in Graves' hyperthyroidism and ophthalmopathy.

This material consisted of peripheral blood mononuclear cells (PBMCs), taken at new diagnosis, from a patient treated with antithyroid drugs. The receptors originated from a young woman with Graves disease.

The sample holds many counts of this clonotype. The J gene is TRBJ2-7, the V gene TRBV28, with D hard to call. The germline V gene has CDR1 MDHEN and CDR2 SYDVKM. This CDR3 spans 14 amino acids. Trimming shortened V by 7 bases and J by 3 bases, and 16 bases separated the two germline ends. As DNA, the CDR3 is TGTGCCAGCACCCCGACGGGCGGTTTCTACGAGCAGTACTTC. Amino acids: CASTPTGGFYEQYF.

Only one count was recorded for this clonotype. The chain couples TRBV7-2 to TRBJ2-7; D uncertain. The CDR3 length is 11 residues. Trimming shortened V by 6 bases and J by 6 bases, and 9 bases separated the two germline ends. The V gene's germline CDR1 is SGHTA and CDR2 FQGNSA. CDR3 nucleotides: TGTGCCAGCAGTATGGTGAGCGAGCAGTACTTC. It encodes CASSMVSEQYF.

This clonotype was picked up many times. J is TRBJ1-4 and V is TRBV27; D ambiguous. The CDR3 has 12 residues. Germline V gene lookup returns CDR1 MNHEY and CDR2 SMNVEV (reference sequence). Deletions cut 6 bases from V and 7 bases from J, with 9 bases between. This chain's CDR3 is CASSFRGEKLFF. CDR3 in DNA: TGTGCCAGCAGCTTTCGGGGTGAAAAACTGTTTTTT.

The chain couples TRBV4-1 to TRBJ2-6; TRBD1 might be the D (6 bases). This CDR3 comprises 19 residues. Germline V CDR1 and CDR2: MGHRA, YSYEKL. Trimming took off 2 bases at V and 5 bases at J, with 22 bases between the two ends. The CDR3 region is CASSQQTGTRAGWANVLTF. The CDR3 DNA is TGCGCCAGCAGCCAACAGACCGGGACAAGAGCAGGCTGGGCCAACGTCCTGACTTTC.

The chain employs TRBV14 and TRBJ2-1; D unresolved. Trimming removed 4 bases at V and 4 bases at J, with 11 bases between. The CDR3 loop spans 14 amino acids. Germline V gene sequence: CDR1 SGHDN, CDR2 FVKESK. This CDR3 reads CASSLGGIYNEQFF. CDR3 coding DNA: TGTGCCAGCAGCCTCGGTGGGATTTACAATGAGCAGTTCTTC. Using reference TRBV14 and TRBJ2-1 for the parts outside the CDR3, the full variable domain is EAGVTQFPSHSVIEKGQTVTLRCDPISGHDNLYWYRRVMGKEIKFLLHFVKESKQDESGMPNNRFLAERTGGTYSTLKVQPAELEDSGVYFCASSLGGIYNEQFFGPGTRLTVL.

This clonotype was detected many times. This chain joins TRBV4-1 and TRBJ2-1; 14 bases match TRBD2. CDR3 length: 21 residues. V was clipped by 5 bases and J by 5 bases; unmatched bases: 20. Per the germline V gene, CDR1 is MGHRA and CDR2 is YSYEKL. The CDR3 bases are TGCGCCAGCAGCTCTCGTCCCGGACTAGCGGGAGGTAGGGCGTCGGACAATGAGCAGTTCTTC. Protein sequence: CASSSRPGLAGGRASDNEQFF.

This clonotype was counted at least ten times. The CDR3 sequence: CARPSQGTGEDNEQFF. Here the CDR3 DNA reads TGCGCCAGACCTTCACAGGGGACAGGGGAAGACAATGAGCAGTTCTTC. This sequence joins TRBV5-1 and TRBJ2-1, with 10 bases lining up with TRBD1. V was pared by 8 bases and J by 5 bases, with 13 bases of the junction left unmatched. Germline CDR1 and CDR2: SGHRS and YFSETQ. CDR3 length equals 16 residues.

This clonotype was found many times. The chain couples TRBV4-1 to TRBJ1-5; 10 nucleotides match TRBD1. With V trimmed by 4 bases and J by 7 bases, 13 bases remained unmatched. CDR1 and CDR2 from the germline V gene are MGHRA and YSYEKL. CDR3 length: 17 amino acids. DNA of the CDR3: TGCGCCAGCAGCCCACAGTTAAGACAGGGGGCAGGACAGCCCCAGCATTTT. Protein sequence: CASSPQLRQGAGQPQHF.

This clonotype was detected only a few times. The chain is built from TRBV20-1 and TRBJ2-3; TRBD2 matches 8 bases. Germline CDR1 DFQATT, CDR2 SNEGSKA (reference sequence). V was clipped by 6 bases and J by 2 bases; unmatched bases: 4. The CDR3 contains 13 residues. CDR3 sequence: CSARTSPTDTQYF. CDR3 DNA sequence: TGCAGTGCCAGGACTAGCCCCACAGATACGCAGTATTTT.

This clonotype was detected a few times. J is TRBJ2-5 and V is TRBV20-1; 8 bases match TRBD2. Germline V CDR1 and CDR2: DFQATT, SNEGSKA (reference sequence). V dropped 7 bases and J dropped 1; count of bases not matched to a gene: 5. The CDR3 runs to 13 residues. CDR3: CSVGLGAQETQYF. CDR3 DNA sequence: TGCAGTGTGGGACTAGGGGCCCAAGAGACCCAGTACTTC.

J is TRBJ1-4 and V is TRBV6-1, with 7 nucleotides matching TRBD1. CDR1 and CDR2 from the germline V gene are MNHNS and SASEGT. The CDR3 length is 15 residues. V lost 6 bases and J lost 0; bases outside the gene matches: 4. CDR3 sequence reads: CASSPDRTTNEKLFF. The CDR3 DNA sequence: TGTGCCAGCAGCCCGGACAGGACAACTAATGAAAAACTGTTTTTT.

This sequence joins TRBV27 and TRBJ2-5, with no clear D. V was clipped by 2 bases and J by 5 bases, with 9 bases between them. Germline CDR1 MNHEY, CDR2 SMNVEV (reference sequence). The CDR3 sequence is 13 residues long. CDR3 residues: CASSLGVGETQYF. The CDR3 DNA follows: TGTGCCAGCAGTTTAGGGGTGGGGGAGACCCAGTACTTC.

This clonotype was detected ten times or more. This chain links TRBV28 with TRBJ2-7; D gene ambiguous. This CDR3 is 15 amino acids long. Between the trimmed V and J ends, which lost 4 bases and 1 base, there was a span of 14 bases. Per the germline V gene, CDR1 is MDHEN and CDR2 is SYDVKM. In DNA form, the CDR3 reads TGTGCCAGCAGTTCCCAATCGACACATTCCTACGAGCAGTACTTC. It yields the protein CASSSQSTHSYEQYF.

This clonotype has a count of ten or more. The chain employs TRBV28 and TRBJ2-5, with 7 bases lining up with TRBD1. Per the germline V gene, CDR1 is MDHEN and CDR2 is SYDVKM. The CDR3 loop spans 14 amino acids. V dropped 7 bases and J dropped 5; count of bases not matched to a gene: 10. The CDR3 DNA is TGTGCCAGCACCCTGACAGGGTGGGGGGAGACCCAGTACTTC. This gives the protein CASTLTGWGETQYF. The complete variable domain, with remaining parts taken from reference TRBV28 and TRBJ2-5, reads DVKVTQSSRYLVKRTGEKVFLECVQDMDHENMFWYRQDPGLGLRLIYFSYDVKMKEKGDIPEGYSVSREKKERFSLILESASTNQTSMYLCASTLTGWGETQYFGPGTRLLVL.

J is TRBJ2-1 and V is TRBV30; a possible D gene is TRBD2 (6 bases). The J call may be faulty, since TRBJ2-5 better matches the DNA end. The germline CDR1 and CDR2 sequences are GTSNPN and SVGIG (reference sequence). The CDR3 runs to 14 residues. CDR3 sequence reads: CAWSGAAGRETQYF. The CDR3, as DNA: TGTGCCTGGAGTGGAGCCGCGGGGCGGGAGACCCAGTACTTC.

The V gene is TRBV7-3, the J gene TRBJ2-1; 7 bases line up with TRBD2. Trimming took 0 bases from V and 8 from J; bases not matched to a gene: 13. Germline V gene data show CDR1 as SGHTA and CDR2 as FQGTGA. The CDR3 length is 17 residues. DNA for the CDR3: TGTGCCAGCAGCTTAACGTTATGGGGGAGGGACCGGGATGAGCAGTTCTTC. This translates into CASSLTLWGRDRDEQFF.